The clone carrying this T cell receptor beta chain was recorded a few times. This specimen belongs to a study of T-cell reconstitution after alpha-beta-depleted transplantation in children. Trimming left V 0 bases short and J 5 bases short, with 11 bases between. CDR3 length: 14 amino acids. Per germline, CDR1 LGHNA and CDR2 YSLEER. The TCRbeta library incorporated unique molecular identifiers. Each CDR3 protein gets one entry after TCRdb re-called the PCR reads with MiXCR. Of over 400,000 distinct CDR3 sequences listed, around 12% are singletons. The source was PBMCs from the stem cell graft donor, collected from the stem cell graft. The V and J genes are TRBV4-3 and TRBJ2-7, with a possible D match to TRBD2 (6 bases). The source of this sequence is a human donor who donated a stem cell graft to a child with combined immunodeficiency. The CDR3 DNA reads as TGCGCCAGCAGCCAAGACGGGAGTAGAGACGAGCAGTACTTC. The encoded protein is CASSQDGSRDEQYF.